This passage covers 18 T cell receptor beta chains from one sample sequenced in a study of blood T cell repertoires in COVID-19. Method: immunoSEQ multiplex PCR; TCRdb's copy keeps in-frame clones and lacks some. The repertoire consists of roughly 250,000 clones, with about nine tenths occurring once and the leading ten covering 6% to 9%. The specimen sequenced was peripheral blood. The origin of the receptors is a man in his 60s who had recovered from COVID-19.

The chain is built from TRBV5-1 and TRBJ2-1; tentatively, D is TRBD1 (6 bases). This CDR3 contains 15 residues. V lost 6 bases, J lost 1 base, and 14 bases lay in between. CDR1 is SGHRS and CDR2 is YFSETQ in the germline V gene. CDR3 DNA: TGCGCCAGCATTGGGCAGGGGTTATCCTACAATGAGCAGTTCTTC. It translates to CASIGQGLSYNEQFF.

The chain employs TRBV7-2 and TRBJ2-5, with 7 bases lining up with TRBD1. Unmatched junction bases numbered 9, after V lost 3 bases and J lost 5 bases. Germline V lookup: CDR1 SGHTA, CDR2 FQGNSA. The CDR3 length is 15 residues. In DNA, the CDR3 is TGTGCCAGCAGCTTCATCGTACAGGGGTGGGAGACCCAGTACTTC. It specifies CASSFIVQGWETQYF.

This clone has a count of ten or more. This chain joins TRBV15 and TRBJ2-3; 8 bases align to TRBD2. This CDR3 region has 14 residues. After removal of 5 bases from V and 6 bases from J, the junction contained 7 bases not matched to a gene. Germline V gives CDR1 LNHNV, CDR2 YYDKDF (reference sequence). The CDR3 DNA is TGTGCCACCAGCCGGACTAGCCCCCTGGATACGCAGTATTTT. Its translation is CATSRTSPLDTQYF.

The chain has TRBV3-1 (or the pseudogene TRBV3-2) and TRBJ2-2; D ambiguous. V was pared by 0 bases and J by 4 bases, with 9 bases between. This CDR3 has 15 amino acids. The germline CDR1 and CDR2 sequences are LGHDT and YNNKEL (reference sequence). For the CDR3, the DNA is TGTGCCAGCAGCCAAGATAGCCGCCGCACCGGGGAGCTGTTTTTT. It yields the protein CASSQDSRRTGELFF.

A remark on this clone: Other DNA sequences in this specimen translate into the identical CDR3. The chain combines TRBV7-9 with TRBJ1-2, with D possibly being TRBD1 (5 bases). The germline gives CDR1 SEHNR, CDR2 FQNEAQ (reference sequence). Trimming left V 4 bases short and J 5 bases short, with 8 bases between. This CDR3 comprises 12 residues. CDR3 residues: CASSSGGYGYTF. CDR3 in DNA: TGTGCCAGCAGCTCTGGGGGGTATGGCTACACCTTC. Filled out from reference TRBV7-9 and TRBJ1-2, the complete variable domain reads DTGVSQNPRHKITKRGQNVTFRCDPISEHNRLYWYRQTLGQGPEFLTYFQNEAQLEKSRLLSDRFSAERPKGSFSTLEIQRTEQGDSAMYLCASSSGGYGYTFGSGTRLTVV.

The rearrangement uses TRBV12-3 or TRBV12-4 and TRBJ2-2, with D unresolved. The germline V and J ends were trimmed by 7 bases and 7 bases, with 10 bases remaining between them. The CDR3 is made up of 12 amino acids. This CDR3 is CASTPPGGELFF. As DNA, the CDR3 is TGTGCCAGCACCCCCCCGGGCGGGGAGCTGTTTTTT.

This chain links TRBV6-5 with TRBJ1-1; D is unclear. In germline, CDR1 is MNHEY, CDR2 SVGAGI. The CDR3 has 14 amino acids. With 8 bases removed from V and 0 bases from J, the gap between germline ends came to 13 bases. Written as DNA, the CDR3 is TGTGCCAGCCAAGAAGAGGAGTTGAACACTGAAGCTTTCTTT. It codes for CASQEEELNTEAFF.

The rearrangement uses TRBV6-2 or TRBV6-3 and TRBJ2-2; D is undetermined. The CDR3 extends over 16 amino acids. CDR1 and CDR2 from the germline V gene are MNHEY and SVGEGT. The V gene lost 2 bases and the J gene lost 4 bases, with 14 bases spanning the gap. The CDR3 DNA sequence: TGTGCCAGCAGTTACGTCGGGTCCCCTTTCACCGGGGAGCTGTTTTTT. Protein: CASSYVGSPFTGELFF.

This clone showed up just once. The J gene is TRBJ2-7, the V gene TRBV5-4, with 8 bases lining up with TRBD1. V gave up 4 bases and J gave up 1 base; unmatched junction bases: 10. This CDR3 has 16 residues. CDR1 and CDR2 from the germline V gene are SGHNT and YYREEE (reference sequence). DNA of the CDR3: TGTGCCAGCAGCCTAACCGGGACAGGAAATTCCTACGAGCAGTACGTC. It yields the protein CASSLTGTGNSYEQYV.

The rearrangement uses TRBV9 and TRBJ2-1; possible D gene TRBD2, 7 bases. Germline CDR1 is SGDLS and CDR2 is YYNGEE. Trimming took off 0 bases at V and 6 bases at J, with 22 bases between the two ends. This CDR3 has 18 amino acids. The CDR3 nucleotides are TGTGCCAGCAGCGTAGACGGGGCGACGGGGGGCTGGGGCAATGAGCAGTTCTTC. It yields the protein CASSVDGATGGWGNEQFF.

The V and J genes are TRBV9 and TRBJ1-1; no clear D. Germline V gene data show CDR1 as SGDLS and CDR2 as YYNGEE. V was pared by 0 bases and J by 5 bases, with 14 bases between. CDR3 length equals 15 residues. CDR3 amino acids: CASSVGVGQVTEAFF. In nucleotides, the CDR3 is TGTGCCAGCAGCGTAGGAGTGGGCCAGGTGACTGAAGCTTTCTTT.

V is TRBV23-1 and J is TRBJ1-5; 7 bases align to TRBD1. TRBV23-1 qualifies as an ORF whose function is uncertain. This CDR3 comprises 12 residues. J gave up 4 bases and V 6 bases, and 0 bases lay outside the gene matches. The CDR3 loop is CASRTGNQPQHF. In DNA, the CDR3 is TGCGCCAGCAGGACAGGGAATCAGCCCCAGCATTTT.

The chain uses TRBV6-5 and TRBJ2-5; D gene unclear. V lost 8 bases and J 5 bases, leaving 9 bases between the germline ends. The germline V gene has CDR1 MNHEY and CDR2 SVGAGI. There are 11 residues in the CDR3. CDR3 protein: CASEAGETQYF. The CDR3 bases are TGTGCCAGCGAGGCTGGGGAGACCCAGTACTTC.

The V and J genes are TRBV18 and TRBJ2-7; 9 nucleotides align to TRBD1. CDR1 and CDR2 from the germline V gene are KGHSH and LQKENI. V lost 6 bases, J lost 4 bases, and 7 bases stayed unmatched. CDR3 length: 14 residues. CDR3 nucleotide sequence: TGTGCCAGCTCTCCCGGGACAGGGCGGTACGAGCAGTACTTC. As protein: CASSPGTGRYEQYF.

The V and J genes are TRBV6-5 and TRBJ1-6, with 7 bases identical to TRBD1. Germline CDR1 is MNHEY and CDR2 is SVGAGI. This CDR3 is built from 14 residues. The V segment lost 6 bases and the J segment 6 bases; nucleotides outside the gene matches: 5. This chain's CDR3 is CASRMGQLNSPLHF. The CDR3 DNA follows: TGTGCCAGCAGGATGGGACAGCTTAATTCACCCCTCCACTTT.

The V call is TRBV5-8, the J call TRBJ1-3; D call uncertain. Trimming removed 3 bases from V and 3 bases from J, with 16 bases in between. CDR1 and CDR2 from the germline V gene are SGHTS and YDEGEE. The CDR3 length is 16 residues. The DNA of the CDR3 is TGTGCCAGCAGCTCCCGCCGCGTGGGGAGTGGAAACACCATATATTTT. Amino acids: CASSSRRVGSGNTIYF.

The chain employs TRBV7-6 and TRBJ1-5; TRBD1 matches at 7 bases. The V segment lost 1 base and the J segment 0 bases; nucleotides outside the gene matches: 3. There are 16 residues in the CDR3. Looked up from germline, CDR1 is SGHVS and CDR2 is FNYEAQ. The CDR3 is CASSLGTGHSNQPQHF. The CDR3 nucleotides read TGTGCCAGCAGCTTAGGGACAGGACATAGCAATCAGCCCCAGCATTTT.

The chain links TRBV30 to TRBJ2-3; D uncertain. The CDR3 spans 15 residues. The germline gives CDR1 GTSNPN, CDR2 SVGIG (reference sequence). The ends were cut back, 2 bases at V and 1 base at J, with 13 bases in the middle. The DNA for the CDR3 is TGTGCCTGGAGTCTACTCGAAGTTCGCACAGATACGCAGTATTTT. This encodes CAWSLLEVRTDTQYF.